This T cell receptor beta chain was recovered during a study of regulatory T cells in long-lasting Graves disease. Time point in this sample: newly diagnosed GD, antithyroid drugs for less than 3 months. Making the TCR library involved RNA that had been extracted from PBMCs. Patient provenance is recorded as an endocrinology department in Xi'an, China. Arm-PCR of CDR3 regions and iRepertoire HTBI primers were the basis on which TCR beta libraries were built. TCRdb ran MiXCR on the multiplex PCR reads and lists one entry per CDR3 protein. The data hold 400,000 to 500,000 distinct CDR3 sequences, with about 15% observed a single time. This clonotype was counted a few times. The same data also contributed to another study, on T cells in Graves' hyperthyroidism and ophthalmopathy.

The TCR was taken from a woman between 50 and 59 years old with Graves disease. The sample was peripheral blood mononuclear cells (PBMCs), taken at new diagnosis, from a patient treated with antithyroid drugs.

The CDR3 nucleotides read TGTGCCAGCAGTCTCGGACAGGGGGCCCACAATGAGCAGTTCTTC. This sequence encodes CASSLGQGAHNEQFF. The chain uses TRBV12-3 or TRBV12-4 and TRBJ2-1, with 11 bases identical to TRBD1. There are 15 residues in the CDR3. Trimming took 5 bases from V and 5 from J; bases not matched to a gene: 5.